Following are 11 T cell receptor beta chains from one sample sequenced in a study of CD8+ T cells in alopecia areata. Reverse transcription of extracted RNA yielded cDNA, which provided the sequencing template. Data came from immunoSEQ multiplex PCR; TCRdb stores just in-frame clones and leaves some out. In the table there are tens of thousands of clones, just over 45% of which are singletons. Indicated treatment: oral pan-JAK inhibitor, 5-10 mg twice daily. The source was CD8+ T cells sorted from blood, collected at approximately week 36, from a patient treated with tofacitinib. The receptors were gathered from a human donor with alopecia areata.

This clone was observed a few times. This chain links TRBV5-4 with TRBJ2-7; 11 positions match TRBD2. Germline-derived CDR1 and CDR2 are SGHNT and YYREEE (reference sequence). With V trimmed by 5 bases and J by 5 bases, 9 bases remained unmatched. The CDR3 has 15 amino acids. CDR3 loop: CASSSLAGVSNEQYF. CDR3 DNA sequence: TGTGCCAGCAGTTCACTAGCGGGAGTATCGAACGAGCAGTACTTC.

The gene calls are TRBV9 and TRBJ2-2; TRBD2 agrees at 8 bases. Trimming at V came to 2 bases and at J to 0 bases, leaving 3 bases not matched to a gene. The length of the CDR3 is 16 residues. Germline V gene sequence: CDR1 SGDLS, CDR2 YYNGEE. The CDR3 reads CASSVLTSANTGELFF. CDR3 nucleotide sequence: TGTGCCAGCAGCGTGTTGACTAGCGCGAACACCGGGGAGCTGTTTTTT.

The chain recombines TRBV9 with TRBJ1-4; 9 nucleotides line up with TRBD1. Germline V gene lookup returns CDR1 SGDLS and CDR2 YYNGEE. With V trimmed by 4 bases and J by 5 bases, 3 bases remained unmatched. This CDR3 is built from 14 residues. The CDR3 reads CASSTQGANEKLFF. The CDR3 DNA follows: TGTGCCAGCAGCACACAGGGGGCAAATGAAAAACTGTTTTTT.

The chain recombines TRBV10-2 with TRBJ2-1; possibly TRBD1 for D (6 bases). CDR1 WSHSY and CDR2 SAAADI come from the germline V gene. Trimming pared 8 bases from V and 8 bases from J, leaving 25 bases between. This CDR3 region has 16 residues. The CDR3 nucleotides read TGCGCCAGCCGCGAGTTAGCAGGGGTTGGTATGGATGAGCAGTTCTTC. Amino acids: CASRELAGVGMDEQFF.

J is TRBJ2-1 and V is TRBV5-1, with no clear D. CDR1 SGHRS and CDR2 YFSETQ come from the germline V gene. This CDR3 region has 11 residues. This chain's CDR3 is CACEVKNEQFF. CDR3 DNA: TGCGCATGTGAGGTGAAGAATGAGCAGTTCTTC.

This chain links TRBV29-1 with TRBJ2-7, with no clear D. Germline CDR1 reads SQVTM; CDR2 reads ANQGSEA. Deletions cut 0 bases from V and 0 bases from J, with 6 bases between. The CDR3 has 13 residues. The CDR3 bases are TGCAGCGTTGAAGAAGTCAGCTCCTACGAGCAGTACTTC. This translates into CSVEEVSSYEQYF.

The V call is TRBV28, the J call TRBJ2-2; no clear D gene. Germline V lookup: CDR1 MDHEN, CDR2 SYDVKM. V lost 6 bases and J 4 bases, leaving 9 bases between the germline ends. The CDR3 length is 13 residues. CDR3 nucleotide sequence: TGTGCCAGCAGGAAGGGTTTCACCGGGGAGCTGTTTTTT. It specifies CASRKGFTGELFF.

In its sample, this clone was seen a few times. The rearrangement uses TRBV6-1 and TRBJ2-2, with TRBD2 matching 10 bases. Germline lookup yields CDR1 MNHNS and CDR2 SASEGT. V shed 4 bases, J shed 3 bases, and the junction held 5 bases outside the gene matches. The CDR3 sequence is 16 residues long. CDR3 sequence reads: CASSALAGDDTGELFF. The DNA for the CDR3 is TGTGCCAGCAGTGCCCTAGCGGGAGATGACACCGGGGAGCTGTTTTTT.

The genes are TRBV19 and TRBJ2-1; perhaps TRBD1 as D (5 bases). V lost 7 bases, J lost 0 bases, and 10 bases lay in between. CDR1 and CDR2 from the germline V gene are LNHDA and SQIVND (reference sequence). The CDR3 is 14 residues long. The CDR3 DNA reads as TGTGCCAGTAAGGTGGGGCGCTCCTACAATGAGCAGTTCTTC. Translation: CASKVGRSYNEQFF.

The genes are TRBV29-1 and TRBJ2-1; D not certain. Germline-derived CDR1 and CDR2 are SQVTM and ANQGSEA. The CDR3 totals 10 residues. V lost 5 bases, J lost 11 bases, and 10 bases lay in between. The CDR3 DNA reads as TGCAGCGTTTTTTTTAGTAAGCAGTTCTTC. This encodes CSVFFSKQFF.

The rearrangement uses TRBV4-3 and TRBJ2-1, with D unresolved. In germline, CDR1 is LGHNA, CDR2 YSLEER. This CDR3 region has 15 residues. V lost 4 bases to trimming and J lost 7 bases, with 17 bases between them. The CDR3 spells CASSRGPSRLNEQFF. In DNA form, the CDR3 reads TGCGCCAGCAGCCGCGGACCGAGCCGATTGAATGAGCAGTTCTTC.